The 6 T cell receptor beta chains listed next were all sequenced from one sample in a study of early T cells in non-severe SARS-CoV-2 infection (dated by TCRdb to the early 2020s). The library was generated by 5' RACE. TCRdb names NextSeq 500 as the instrument used. Using fastp trimming at Q25 and MiXCR clonotype assembly, TCRdb reanalyzed the public sequencing data and kept in-frame beta chains. CDR3 protein sequences are deduplicated, and each keeps its most common genes and DNA. The sample profile shows over 30,000 distinct CDR3 sequences; roughly 7.1% of them were found once. About 13% of the sample is taken by the ten largest. This material consisted of whole blood, taken at baseline. Receptors originate from an adult who was a healthcare worker with PCR-confirmed SARS-CoV-2 infection or an uninfected control (not recorded which).

This chain joins TRBV4-3 and TRBJ2-1; no reliable D call. V gave up 1 base and J gave up 4 bases, with 14 bases separating them. Germline CDR1 and CDR2: LGHNA and YSLEER. The CDR3 has 16 residues. The CDR3 sequence: CASSQGNGAMYNEQFF. The DNA of the CDR3 is TGCGCCAGCAGCCAAGGAAACGGAGCTATGTACAATGAGCAGTTCTTC.

The J gene is TRBJ2-1, the V gene TRBV7-3; no firm D call. Germline V lookup: CDR1 SGHTA, CDR2 FQGTGA. The CDR3 is made up of 14 amino acids. V was pared by 2 bases and J by 7 bases, with 12 bases between. CDR3 bases: TGTGCCAGCAGCTTAGCGGCAGCCTCTAATGAGCAGTTCTTC. This translates into CASSLAAASNEQFF.

The chain couples TRBV7-2 to TRBJ1-6; tentative D call: TRBD1 (6 bases). Trimming left V 1 base short and J 7 bases short, with 11 bases between. The germline V gene encodes CDR1 SGHTA and CDR2 FQGNSA. The CDR3 runs 15 residues. The CDR3 DNA is TGTGCCAGCAGCTTAGAGGGGGGTAAGAATTCACCCCTCCACTTT. Amino acids: CASSLEGGKNSPLHF.

At least ten counts were recorded for this clonotype. V gene TRBV12-3 or TRBV12-4 combines with J gene TRBJ1-5; 7 bases agree with TRBD1. The trim removed 5 bases at V and 7 bases at J, leaving 11 bases unmatched. The length of the CDR3 is 15 residues. The CDR3 spells CASSPREGAGQPQHF. DNA of the CDR3: TGTGCCAGCAGTCCTCGGGAGGGGGCAGGACAGCCCCAGCATTTT.

The rearrangement uses TRBV27 and TRBJ2-2, with TRBD2 identical over 10 bases. CDR3 length equals 18 residues. V lost 5 bases and J lost 5; bases outside the gene matches: 14. CDR1 is MNHEY, CDR2 SMNVEV, per germline (reference sequence). Here the CDR3 DNA reads TGTGCCAGCAGTAACAGACCAGCGGGAGGGCGGGGTACCGGGGAGCTGTTTTTT. Its protein product is CASSNRPAGGRGTGELFF.

The CDR3 DNA reads as TGTGCCATCAGCCTACAGGAATATAATTCACCCCTCCACTTT. Protein: CAISLQEYNSPLHF. The chain employs TRBV10-3 and TRBJ1-6; maybe TRBD1 (5 bases). The V and J ends lost 6 bases and 4 bases respectively, with 10 bases between them. Germline CDR1 ENHRY, CDR2 SYGVKD. CDR3 size: 14 residues.